The next 9 T cell receptor beta chains were all read from a single sample in a study of blood T cell repertoires in COVID-19. Assay: immunoSEQ multiplex PCR; the TCRdb copy retains only in-frame clones and omits some. The sample has 160,000 or so clones; about four fifths are singletons. Material: peripheral blood. The receptors here all came from a man aged 55 to 70 with active or convalescent COVID-19.

This clone was counted only a few times. The V call is TRBV10-3, the J call TRBJ1-5, with 8 nucleotides matching TRBD1. CDR1 and CDR2 (germline): ENHRY, SYGVKD. V was clipped by 6 bases and J by 0 bases; unmatched bases: 7. The CDR3 is 16 amino acids. The CDR3 protein is CAISGQGPYSNQPQHF. The CDR3 DNA reads as TGTGCCATCAGCGGACAGGGACCTTATAGCAATCAGCCCCAGCATTTT.

This chain links TRBV6-5 with TRBJ1-5; 7 positions agree with TRBD1. The germline gives CDR1 MNHEY, CDR2 SVGAGI. CDR3 size: 12 residues. Germline trimming cut 9 bases from V and 2 bases from J; bases unmatched to any gene: 1. CDR3 sequence: CASRGRNQPQHF. CDR3 in DNA: TGTGCCAGTAGGGGGCGCAATCAGCCCCAGCATTTT.

The V call is TRBV6-5, the J call TRBJ2-7, with 11 bases aligning to TRBD2. The J segment lost 3 bases and the V segment lost 5 bases, leaving 3 bases of the junction unmatched. CDR1 is MNHEY, CDR2 SVGAGI, per germline. The CDR3 has 14 amino acids. The CDR3 here is CASSRLAGYYEQYF. The CDR3 nucleotides are TGTGCCAGCAGTCGACTAGCGGGGTACTACGAGCAGTACTTC.

The J gene is TRBJ1-2, the V gene TRBV10-3; 7 nucleotides align to TRBD1. Germline CDR1 and CDR2: ENHRY and SYGVKD. CDR3 length: 14 residues. Trimming removed 0 bases from V and 2 bases from J; junction bases left unmatched: 0. The CDR3 DNA is TGTGCCATCAGTGAGTCGACAGGGAACTATGGCTACACCTTC. The encoded protein is CAISESTGNYGYTF.

The chain is built from TRBV28 and TRBJ1-2; 9 bases match TRBD1. V shed 2 bases, J shed 6 bases, and the junction held 7 bases outside the gene matches. Germline lookup yields CDR1 MDHEN and CDR2 SYDVKM. This CDR3 has 15 amino acids. The CDR3 region is CASSLGGQGWNGYTF. The CDR3 nucleotides are TGTGCCAGCAGTTTAGGGGGACAGGGATGGAATGGCTACACCTTC.

This clone was observed a few times. This chain joins TRBV5-1 and TRBJ1-4, with TRBD1 matching 9 bases. The CDR3 length is 14 residues. Germline V CDR1 and CDR2: SGHRS, YFSETQ. V lost 4 bases to trimming and J lost 10 bases; unmatched junction nucleotides: 8. The chain's CDR3 is CASSEGTGNAKLFF. The CDR3 DNA is TGCGCCAGCAGCGAGGGGACAGGGAACGCAAAACTGTTTTTT.

The chain joins TRBV28 to TRBJ1-5; tentative D call: TRBD1 (6 bases). V lost 3 bases and J 1 base, leaving 10 bases between the germline ends. This CDR3 region has 15 residues. Germline-derived CDR1 and CDR2 are MDHEN and SYDVKM. For the CDR3, the DNA is TGTGCCAGCAGTTTCTCGACAGGAAGCAATCAGCCCCAGCATTTT. This sequence encodes CASSFSTGSNQPQHF.

This chain uses TRBV6-5 with TRBJ1-2, with 10 bases identical to TRBD1. Germline lookup yields CDR1 MNHEY and CDR2 SVGAGI. The CDR3 totals 15 residues. V lost 6 bases and J lost 3; bases outside the gene matches: 7. The CDR3 DNA is TGTGCCAGCAGCGCTTCCGGGACAGGGGACTATGGCTACACCTTC. Amino acids: CASSASGTGDYGYTF.

The chain combines TRBV2 with TRBJ1-2, with D maybe TRBD1 (6 bases). CDR1 and CDR2 from the germline V gene are SNHLY and FYNNEI. The CDR3 contains 19 residues. V gave up 0 bases and J gave up 9 bases, with 29 bases separating them. The CDR3 reads CASSEALRLSTRGRSRYTF. In DNA, the CDR3 is TGTGCCAGCAGTGAAGCGCTTCGATTGTCCACCAGGGGCAGGTCTCGCTACACCTTC.